This T cell receptor beta chain was sequenced in a study of CD8 T cells in ankylosing spondylitis. General study findings and limits: Peripheral blood samples showed relatively rare disease-linked clones, and these clones were CD8+.

The CDR3 totals 13 residues. The V gene lost 0 bases and the J gene lost 3 bases, with 6 bases spanning the gap. CDR1 is SGDLS and CDR2 is YYNGEE in the germline V gene. In the case of this clonotype: No antigen is known for it.

A quantitative 5'-RACE method, one with molecular barcodes, was used to make TCR beta libraries. TCRdb recomputed calls from the 5' RACE reads with MiXCR, one row per CDR3 protein. The sample contains about 360,000 distinct CDR3 sequences, roughly 14% of which appear only once. Sequencing used blood, either unsorted or a sorted T cell fraction (not recorded which). The rearrangement links TRBV9 to TRBJ1-1; weak D call: TRBD1 (5 bases). This TCR derives from a male donor with ankylosing spondylitis or in good health (not recorded which). Here the CDR3 reads CASSVAGYTEAFF. CDR3 in DNA: TGTGCCAGCAGCGTAGCAGGGTACACTGAAGCTTTCTTT. Using reference TRBV9 and TRBJ1-1 for the parts outside the CDR3, the full variable domain is DSGVTQTPKHLITATGQRVTLRCSPRSGDLSVYWYQQSLDQGLQFLIQYYNGEERAKGNILERFSAQQFPDLHSELNLSSLELGDSALYFCASSVAGYTEAFFGQGTRLTVV.